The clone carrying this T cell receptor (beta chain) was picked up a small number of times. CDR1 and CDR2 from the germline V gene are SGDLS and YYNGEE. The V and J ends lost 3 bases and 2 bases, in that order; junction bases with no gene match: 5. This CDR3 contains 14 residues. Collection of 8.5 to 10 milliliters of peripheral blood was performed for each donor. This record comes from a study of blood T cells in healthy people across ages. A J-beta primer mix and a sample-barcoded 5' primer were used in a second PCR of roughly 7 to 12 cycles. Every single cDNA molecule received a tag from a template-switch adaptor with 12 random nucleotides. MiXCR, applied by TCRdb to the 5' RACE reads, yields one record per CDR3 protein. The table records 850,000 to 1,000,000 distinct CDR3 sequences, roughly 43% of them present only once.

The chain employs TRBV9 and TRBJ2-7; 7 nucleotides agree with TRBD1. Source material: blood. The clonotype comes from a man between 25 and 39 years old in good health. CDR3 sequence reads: CASSGRDSAYEQYF. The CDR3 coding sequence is TGTGCCAGCAGCGGCCGGGACAGTGCCTACGAGCAGTACTTC. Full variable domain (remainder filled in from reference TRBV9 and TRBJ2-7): DSGVTQTPKHLITATGQRVTLRCSPRSGDLSVYWYQQSLDQGLQFLIQYYNGEERAKGNILERFSAQQFPDLHSELNLSSLELGDSALYFCASSGRDSAYEQYFGPGTRLTVT.